This T cell receptor (beta chain) originates from a study of blood T cell repertoires in COVID-19. The CDR3 is 15 residues long. Germline assignment: CDR1 SGHTA and CDR2 FQGNSA. V shed 2 bases and J shed 2 bases, with 13 bases lying between them. In its sample, this clone was seen once. Some clones are missing from TCRdb's copy, which holds only in-frame ones; the method was immunoSEQ multiplex PCR. The repertoire has over 50,000 clones, around nine tenths of them found once; the top ten carry around 3.2%. The sequencing sample was made of peripheral blood. The genes are TRBV7-2 and TRBJ2-7; possibly TRBD1 for D (7 bases). The sequence was collected from a human donor in a cohort sampled during active COVID-19. As DNA, the CDR3 is TGTGCCAGCAGCTTAATGCGGGACAGCACCTACGAGCAGTACTTC. Translation gives CASSLMRDSTYEQYF.